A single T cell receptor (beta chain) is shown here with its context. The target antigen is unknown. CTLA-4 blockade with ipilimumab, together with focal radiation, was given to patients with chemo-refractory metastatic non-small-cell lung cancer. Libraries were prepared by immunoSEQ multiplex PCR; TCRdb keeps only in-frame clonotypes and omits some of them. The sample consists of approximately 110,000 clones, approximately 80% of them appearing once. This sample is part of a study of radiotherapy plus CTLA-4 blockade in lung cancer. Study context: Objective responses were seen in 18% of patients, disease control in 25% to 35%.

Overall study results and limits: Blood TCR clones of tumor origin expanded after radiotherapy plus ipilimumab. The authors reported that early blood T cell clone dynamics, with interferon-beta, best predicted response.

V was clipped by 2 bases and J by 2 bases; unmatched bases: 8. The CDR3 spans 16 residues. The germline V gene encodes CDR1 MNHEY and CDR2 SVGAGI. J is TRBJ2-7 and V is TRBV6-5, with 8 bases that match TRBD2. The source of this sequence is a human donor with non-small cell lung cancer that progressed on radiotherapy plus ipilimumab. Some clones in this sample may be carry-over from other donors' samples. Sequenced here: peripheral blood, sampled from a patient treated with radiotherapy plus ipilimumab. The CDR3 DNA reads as TGTGCCAGCAGTTACGAAATACCGGGGGGGCCCTACGAGCAGTACTTC. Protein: CASSYEIPGGPYEQYF.